This T cell receptor beta chain emerged from a study of T cells after yellow fever vaccination. Across the study: The authors prepared low-cell-number fractions using SMART-Seq v4 Ultra Low Input. Points from the study as a whole: Most primary-vaccination clones recurred post-booster (roughly 97% CD4, about 87% CD8). FACS-sorted repertoires could harbor abundant contaminating bulk-population clonotypes.

V was clipped by 2 bases and J by 5 bases, with 10 bases between them. This CDR3 comprises 14 residues. The germline V gene encodes CDR1 MNHEY and CDR2 SMNVEV (reference sequence). The TCR cDNA carried a universal primer site and UMIs from 5'RACE template switching. One entry per CDR3 protein results from TCRdb running MiXCR on the 5' RACE reads. Of about 220,000 distinct CDR3 sequences in the sample, under 3.5% were seen once. This clonotype occurred many times. Its cognate antigen is unknown. This TCR was sampled from a man younger than 35 who received the YFV17D yellow fever vaccine. Specimen: CD4+ T cells sorted from PBMCs, collected 10 days after the yellow fever booster vaccination. The chain links TRBV27 to TRBJ1-5, with D possibly matching TRBD1 (5 bases). The chain's CDR3 is CASSLGRGDQPQHF. In nucleotides, the CDR3 is TGTGCCAGCAGTTTAGGACGGGGGGATCAGCCCCAGCATTTT.